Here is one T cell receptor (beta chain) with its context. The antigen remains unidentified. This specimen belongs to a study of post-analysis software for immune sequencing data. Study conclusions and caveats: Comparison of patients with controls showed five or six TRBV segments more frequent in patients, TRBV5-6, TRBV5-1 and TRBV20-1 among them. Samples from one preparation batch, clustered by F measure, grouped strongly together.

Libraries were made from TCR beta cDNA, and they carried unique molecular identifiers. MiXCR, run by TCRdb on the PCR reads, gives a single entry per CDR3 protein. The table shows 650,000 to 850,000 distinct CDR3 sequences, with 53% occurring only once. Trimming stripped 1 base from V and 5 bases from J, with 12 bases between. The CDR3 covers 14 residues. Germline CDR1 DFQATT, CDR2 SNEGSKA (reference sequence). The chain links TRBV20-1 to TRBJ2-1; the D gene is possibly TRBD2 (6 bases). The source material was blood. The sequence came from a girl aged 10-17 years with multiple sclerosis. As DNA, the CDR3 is TGCAGTGCTAGAGGGACGGGAGTGAACAATGAGCAGTTCTTC. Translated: CSARGTGVNNEQFF.